Below, one TCR beta chain is given with its context. Its antigen is not known. The source of the sample is a study of blood T cells in healthy people across ages. General observations from the study: Roughly linear declines in TCR beta diversity per million T cells occurred with age.

Alongside a J-beta primer mix, a sample-barcoded 5' primer served in a second PCR lasting about 6 to 11 cycles. Every cDNA was tagged by a template-switch adaptor with 12 random nucleotides. TCRdb redid the calling of the 5' RACE reads with MiXCR, one entry per CDR3 protein. Of about 730,000 distinct CDR3 sequences in the sample, more than 40% were seen once. The length of the CDR3 is 15 residues. The junction had 4 bases not matched to a gene; V was cut back by 2 bases and J by 2 bases. Germline V CDR1 and CDR2: MDHEN, SYDVKM. The V call is TRBV28, the J call TRBJ2-3, with 7 bases fitting TRBD2. The receptor was derived from a woman aged 55-69 years in good health. Sequenced material: blood. In nucleotides, the CDR3 is TGTGCCAGCAGTTTAGCGGGAGTGATCACAGATACGCAGTATTTT. It yields the protein CASSLAGVITDTQYF.